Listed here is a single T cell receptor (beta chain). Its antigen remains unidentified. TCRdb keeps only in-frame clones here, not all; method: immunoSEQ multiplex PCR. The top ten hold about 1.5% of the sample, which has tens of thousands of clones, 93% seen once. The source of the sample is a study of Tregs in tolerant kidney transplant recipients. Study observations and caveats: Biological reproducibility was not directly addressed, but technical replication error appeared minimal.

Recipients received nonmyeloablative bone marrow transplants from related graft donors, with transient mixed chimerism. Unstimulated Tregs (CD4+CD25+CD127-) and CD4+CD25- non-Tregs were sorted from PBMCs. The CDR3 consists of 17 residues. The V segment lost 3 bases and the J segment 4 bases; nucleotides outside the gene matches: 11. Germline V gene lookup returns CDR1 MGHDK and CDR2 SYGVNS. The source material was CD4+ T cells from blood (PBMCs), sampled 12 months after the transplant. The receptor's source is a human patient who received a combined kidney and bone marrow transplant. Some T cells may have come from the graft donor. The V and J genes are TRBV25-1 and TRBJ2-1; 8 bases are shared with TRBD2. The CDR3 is CASSELVGRAGYNEQFF. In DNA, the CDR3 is TGTGCCAGCAGTGAGTTAGTCGGGAGGGCCGGATACAATGAGCAGTTCTTC.